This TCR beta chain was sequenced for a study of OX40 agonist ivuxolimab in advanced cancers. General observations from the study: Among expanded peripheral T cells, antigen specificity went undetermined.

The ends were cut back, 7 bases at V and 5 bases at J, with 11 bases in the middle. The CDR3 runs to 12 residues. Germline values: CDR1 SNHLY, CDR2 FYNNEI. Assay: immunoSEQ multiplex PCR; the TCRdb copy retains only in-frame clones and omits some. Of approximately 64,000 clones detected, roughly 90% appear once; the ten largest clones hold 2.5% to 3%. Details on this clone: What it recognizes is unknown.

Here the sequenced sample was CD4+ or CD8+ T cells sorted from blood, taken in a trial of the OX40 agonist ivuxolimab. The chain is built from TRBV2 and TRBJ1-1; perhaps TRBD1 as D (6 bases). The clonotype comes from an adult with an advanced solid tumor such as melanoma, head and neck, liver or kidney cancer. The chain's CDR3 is CASTQGETEAFF. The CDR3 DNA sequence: TGTGCCAGCACACAGGGAGAGACTGAAGCTTTCTTT.